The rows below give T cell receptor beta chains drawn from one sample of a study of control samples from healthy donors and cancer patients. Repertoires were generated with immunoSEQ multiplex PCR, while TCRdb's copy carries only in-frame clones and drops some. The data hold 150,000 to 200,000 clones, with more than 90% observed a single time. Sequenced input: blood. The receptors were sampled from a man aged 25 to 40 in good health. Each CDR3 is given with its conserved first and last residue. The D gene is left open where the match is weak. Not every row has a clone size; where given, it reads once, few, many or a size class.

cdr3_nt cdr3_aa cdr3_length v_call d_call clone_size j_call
TGTGCCAGCACCCCGCCCAGGACAGGGGGCGAAATCTCTGGGGCCAACGTCCTGACTTTC CASTPPRTGGEISGANVLTF 20 TRBV7-9 TRBD1 NA TRBJ2-6
TGTGCCAGCAGCTTAAAAGGGAGCTCCTATAATTCACCCCTCCACTTT CASSLKGSSYNSPLHF 16 TRBV5-4 NA NA TRBJ1-6
TGTGCCAGCAGTCAAGAAAAACTAGCTGTTTCGAACACCGGGGAGCTGTTTTTT CASSQEKLAVSNTGELFF 18 TRBV27 NA NA TRBJ2-2
TGTGCCTGGAGTAACGGGAACTATAATTCACCCCTCCACTTT CAWSNGNYNSPLHF 14 TRBV30 NA NA TRBJ1-6
TGTGCCAGCAGTTACTCAGCGGGGGGGCTCGAGCAGTACTTC CASSYSAGGLEQYF 14 TRBV6-5 TRBD2 NA TRBJ2-7
TGCGCCAGCAGCCAAACGGACAGCATGAACACTGAAGCTTTCTTT CASSQTDSMNTEAFF 15 TRBV4-1 NA NA TRBJ1-1
TGTGCCATCACCGGGACAGGGCCTCGAAACACCGGGGAGCTGTTTTTT CAITGTGPRNTGELFF 16 TRBV10-3 TRBD1 NA TRBJ2-2
TGCGCCAGCAGTGATCGGGACAGCCGGAACACCGGGGAGCTGTTTTTT CASSDRDSRNTGELFF 16 TRBV10-1 TRBD1 few TRBJ2-2
TGTGCCAGCATCGATAGGGCGGGCCAGCATTTT CASIDRAGQHF 11 TRBV9 NA once TRBJ1-5
TGCGCCAGCAGCTCGGGGACAGGGGTCAATCAGCCCCAGCATTTT CASSSGTGVNQPQHF 15 TRBV5-1 TRBD1 NA TRBJ1-5
TGTGCCAGCTCCGAACAGGGGAATAGCAATCAGCCCCAGCATTTT CASSEQGNSNQPQHF 15 TRBV18 TRBD1 NA TRBJ1-5
TGTGCCAGCAGTCCCCGACAGGGAGGTTACTACGAGCAGTACTTC CASSPRQGGYYEQYF 15 TRBV27 NA NA TRBJ2-7
TGTGCCAGCAGCCCGGGCCAGGGAGAAGACACTGAAGCTTTCTTT CASSPGQGEDTEAFF 15 TRBV7-8 NA NA TRBJ1-1
TGTGCCAGCAGCGTAGGGACAAACTATGGCTACACCTTC CASSVGTNYGYTF 13 TRBV9 NA NA TRBJ1-2
TGCGCCAGTACTTACGATCGGGAGTACAATGAGCAGTTCTTC CASTYDREYNEQFF 14 TRBV4-1 NA NA TRBJ2-1